Included here is one T cell receptor beta chain sequence, with context. Its antigen is not identified. The primer mix had 60 Vbeta and 13 Jbeta primers. TCRdb's table, derived via immunoSEQ multiplex PCR, lists solely in-frame clones and lacks some. The table for this sample gives about 210,000 clones. The data stem from a study of cytomegalovirus exposure and HLA in healthy donors. Study observations and caveats: Later genetic work tied a missense DCLRE1C variant to beta-chain V and J trimming. Later, TCR association rates were found to vary by HLA locus, highest for DRB1 and lowest for HLA-C.

Sequencing was performed on PBMCs. The TCR sequence derives from a woman aged 30 to 39 in good health and CMV-seropositive.

CDR3 amino acids: CASSSQGPNTEAFF. The CDR3 nucleotides read TGTGCCAGTAGTTCACAGGGACCGAACACTGAAGCTTTCTTT. This sequence joins TRBV19 and TRBJ1-1; a weak D match, TRBD1 (6 bases). V was trimmed by 5 bases and J by 1 base, leaving 11 bases between them. The length of the CDR3 is 14 residues. Germline V gene sequence: CDR1 LNHDA, CDR2 SQIVND (reference sequence).